A single sample gave rise to the 10 T cell receptor beta chains below, sequenced in a study of PD-1 blockade in mismatch repair-deficient tumors. The method was immunoSEQ multiplex PCR; TCRdb's version includes in-frame clones alone and lacks a portion of them. The sample has some 66,000 clones; 70% to 90% are singletons. The sequencing here drew on peripheral blood, taken 52 weeks after starting pembrolizumab. These receptor sequences come from an adult with mismatch repair-deficient cancer.

The chain combines TRBV23-1 with TRBJ2-1; D remains ambiguous. TRBV23-1 is identified as an open reading frame with a role that is uncertain. The ends were cut back, 7 bases at V and 7 bases at J, with 26 bases in the middle. The CDR3 sequence is 17 residues long. For the CDR3, the DNA is TGCGCCAGCAAGTCAGACCCCGACCCACAACCAGAAAATGAGCAGTTCTTC. Translation gives CASKSDPDPQPENEQFF.

V gene TRBV7-2 combines with J gene TRBJ2-3, with TRBD2 identical over 7 bases. V lost 5 bases and J lost 2; bases outside the gene matches: 10. CDR1 and CDR2 from the germline V gene are SGHTA and FQGNSA. There are 16 residues in the CDR3. CDR3 protein: CASSPTRDYLTDTQYF. As DNA, the CDR3 is TGTGCCAGCAGCCCGACCCGGGACTATCTCACAGATACGCAGTATTTT.

DNA for the CDR3: TGTGCCAGCAGTGACGCGGCAGCCTACTACGAGCAGTACTTC. Its translation: CASSDAAAYYEQYF. The gene calls are TRBV2 and TRBJ2-7; D remains ambiguous. Trimming removed 3 bases at V and 3 bases at J, with 12 bases between. The length of the CDR3 is 14 residues. Germline V gene sequence: CDR1 SNHLY, CDR2 FYNNEI.

The J gene is TRBJ2-1, the V gene TRBV20-1, with D uncertain. CDR1 DFQATT and CDR2 SNEGSKA come from the germline V gene (reference sequence). The CDR3 is 11 amino acids. V was clipped by 2 bases and J by 3 bases, with 2 bases between them. Written as DNA, the CDR3 is TGCAGTGCTAGAAACTACAATGAGCAGTTCTTC. Translating gives CSARNYNEQFF.

The chain has TRBV16 and TRBJ2-5, with 7 nucleotides matching TRBD2. Per the germline V gene, CDR1 is KGHSY and CDR2 is FQNENV. Unmatched junction bases numbered 5, after V lost 1 base and J lost 3 bases. The CDR3 sequence is 15 residues long. The CDR3 is CASSQLMREKETQYF. The CDR3 coding sequence is TGTGCCAGCAGCCAATTAATGCGGGAGAAAGAGACCCAGTACTTC.

V gene TRBV5-1 combines with J gene TRBJ2-5, with no clear D. The CDR3 runs 16 residues. In germline, CDR1 is SGHRS, CDR2 YFSETQ. Trimming shortened V by 0 bases and J by 0 bases, and 12 bases separated the two germline ends. In nucleotides, the CDR3 is TGCGCCAGCAGCTTGGACGTCACGGTGCACCAAGAGACCCAGTACTTC. Its protein is CASSLDVTVHQETQYF.

The chain employs TRBV6-1 and TRBJ2-7, with D hard to call. Germline CDR1 reads MNHNS; CDR2 reads SASEGT. This CDR3 comprises 14 residues. V lost 2 bases and J 2 bases, leaving 10 bases between the germline ends. CDR3 region: CASSELGPPYEQYF. The CDR3 nucleotides are TGTGCCAGCAGTGAACTGGGTCCGCCCTACGAGCAGTACTTC.

V gene TRBV7-6 combines with J gene TRBJ2-1; D gene unclear. CDR1 SGHVS and CDR2 FNYEAQ come from the germline V gene. V lost 4 bases and J 6 bases, leaving 7 bases between the germline ends. The CDR3 is made up of 12 amino acids. In DNA form, the CDR3 reads TGTGCCAGCAGCTCCACCTTCAATGAGCAGTTCTTC. Translating it yields CASSSTFNEQFF.

The J gene is TRBJ2-1, the V gene TRBV7-9; 7 bases are a match to TRBD2. This CDR3 has 16 amino acids. The V and J ends lost 1 base and 4 bases, in that order; junction bases with no gene match: 7. Germline V gene sequence: CDR1 SEHNR, CDR2 FQNEAQ (reference sequence). CDR3 amino acids: CASSLGWRELYNEQFF. The CDR3 nucleotides read TGTGCCAGCAGCTTAGGTTGGCGGGAGCTATACAATGAGCAGTTCTTC.

The chain links TRBV6-1 to TRBJ2-1; TRBD1 matches 9 bases. This CDR3 is built from 18 residues. Looked up from germline, CDR1 is MNHNS and CDR2 is SASEGT. V lost 3 bases to trimming and J lost 3 bases; unmatched junction nucleotides: 12. The CDR3 sequence: CASSETGGAPLNYNEQFF. The CDR3 DNA reads as TGTGCCAGCAGTGAGACAGGGGGAGCGCCCCTAAACTACAATGAGCAGTTCTTC.